The source of this T cell receptor beta chain is a study of identical twins. The CDR3 contains 16 residues. Germline values: CDR1 DFQATT, CDR2 SNEGSKA (reference sequence). J was trimmed by 5 bases and V by 5 bases; bases with no gene match: 12. MiXCR, applied by TCRdb to the 5' RACE reads, yields one record per CDR3 protein. The data contain 500,000 to 550,000 distinct CDR3 sequences, around 22% of them singletons. Study observations and caveats: Interpretation of the results relied on cross-sectional statistical analysis and not on following the same donors. Low generation-probability sequences were in excess among twin-shared out-of-frame alpha sequences. Analyses of zero insertions could be partly confounded by invariant MAIT and iNKT cells. With abundant cord blood beta clonotypes, insertions were fewer; memory repertoires showed no such pattern.

In the case of this clonotype: Its specificity is not known.

In addition, the sample was reused for a study of yellow fever vaccine responses in identical twins.

This clonotype was sampled from a woman between 18 and 29 years old in good health. Material: CD4+ T cells sorted from blood. This rearrangement joins TRBV20-1 to TRBJ2-3, with 11 bases lining up with TRBD2. The CDR3 reads CSAAPALAGGQDTQYF. The CDR3 DNA reads as TGCAGTGCTGCCCCTGCCCTAGCGGGAGGCCAAGATACGCAGTATTTT.